Below are 3 T cell receptor beta chains sequenced from a single sample in a study of CD8+CD57+ T cells in acquired aplastic anemia. According to the study, genomic DNA was the template for TCR beta VDJ and CDR3 profiling. TCRdb processed the reads anew with MiXCR; each CDR3 protein has one entry. The table includes more than 200,000 distinct CDR3 sequences, 40% to 60% detected once. Sequencing was done on patients that had shown CD8+CD57+ cell expansion by flow cytometry. Source material: sorted CD4+, CD8+, or CD8+CD57+ T cells (not recorded which) from PBMCs. Source of these receptors: a human donor with aplastic anemia.

The genes are TRBV29-1 and TRBJ1-5; TRBD1 agrees at 8 bases. Germline V gene lookup returns CDR1 SQVTM and CDR2 ANQGSEA. The V gene end was trimmed by 4 bases and the J gene end by 7 bases; junction bases not matched to a gene: 6. This CDR3 is built from 13 residues. CDR3 in amino acids: CSVGTGKYQPQHF. In DNA form, the CDR3 reads TGCAGCGTTGGGACAGGGAAGTACCAGCCCCAGCATTTT.

This clonotype appeared many times. The chain links TRBV11-2 to TRBJ1-5, with 7 bases fitting TRBD1. This CDR3 region has 16 residues. V lost 1 base to trimming and J lost 7 bases; unmatched junction nucleotides: 10. Looked up from germline, CDR1 is SGHAT and CDR2 is FQNNGV. In DNA, the CDR3 is TGTGCCAGCAGCTTAGTCAGGGGGGCGGTAGGGCAGCCCCAGCATTTT. Translating it yields CASSLVRGAVGQPQHF.

The chain carries TRBV20-1 and TRBJ1-6; 8 bases map to TRBD1. In germline, CDR1 is DFQATT, CDR2 SNEGSKA (reference sequence). The ends lost 2 bases at V and 6 bases at J; junction bases unmatched: 9. The CDR3 totals 16 residues. CDR3 in amino acids: CSARSDRDLINSPLHF. CDR3 in DNA: TGCAGTGCTAGATCGGACAGGGACTTAATTAATTCACCCCTCCACTTT.